The 10 T cell receptor beta chains below all came from one sample that was sequenced in a study of beta chain features in type 1 diabetes. Investigators reverse transcribed all isolated RNA, so they sequenced expressed TCRB transcripts. Libraries were prepared by immunoSEQ multiplex PCR; TCRdb keeps only in-frame clonotypes and omits some of them. Here the sample spans 200,000 to 250,000 clones, roughly 9.6% being singletons. Sequencing was done on a sample of naive CD4+ T cells from blood. These TCRs come from a woman between 18 and 29 years old in good health.

Ten or more counts support this clone. The J gene is TRBJ2-1, the V gene TRBV23-1, with 7 bases that match TRBD2. TRBV23-1 is an ORF, and what it does is uncertain. CDR3 size: 13 residues. Trimming removed 9 bases from V and 5 bases from J; junction bases left unmatched: 7. The CDR3 region is CASTRGKDNEQFF. The CDR3 DNA reads TGCGCCAGTACGCGGGGGAAAGACAATGAGCAGTTCTTC.

V is TRBV15 and J is TRBJ2-7, with D maybe TRBD2 (6 bases). Trimming stripped 0 bases from V and 1 base from J, with 10 bases between. Germline values: CDR1 LNHNV, CDR2 YYDKDF (reference sequence). CDR3 length: 15 residues. This CDR3 reads CATSREVGGSYEQYF. CDR3 sequence (DNA): TGTGCCACCAGCAGAGAAGTGGGGGGTTCCTACGAGCAGTACTTC.

The chain joins TRBV5-1 to TRBJ2-3; a weak D match, TRBD1 (5 bases). Deletions cut 0 bases from V and 1 base from J, with 9 bases between. Germline CDR1 and CDR2: SGHRS and YFSETQ. CDR3 length: 15 amino acids. CDR3 DNA: TGCGCCAGCAGCTTGGACAGGACCGGCACAGATACGCAGTATTTT. Its protein is CASSLDRTGTDTQYF.

This clone has a single count. The chain has TRBV21-1 and TRBJ2-3; TRBD2, the table's D call, was not compared with the DNA. TRBV21-1 is a pseudogene. This CDR3 comprises 20 residues. The CDR3 coding sequence is TGTGCCAGCAGCAAACTAAGGCCGACGGGACTAGCGGGATTTACAGATACGCAGTATTTT. Translated, it gives CASSKLRPTGLAGFTDTQYF.

This clone was seen at least ten times. The chain combines TRBV9 with TRBJ2-5; the D gene is possibly TRBD1 (6 bases). The germline gives CDR1 SGDLS, CDR2 YYNGEE. Trimming took off 3 bases at V and 5 bases at J, with 11 bases between the two ends. The CDR3 length is 13 residues. As DNA, the CDR3 is TGTGCCAGCAGCGGTCCTACAGGGGAGACCCAGTACTTC. Its protein is CASSGPTGETQYF.

This clone has more than one count but fewer than ten. DNA of the CDR3: TGTGCCAGCTCACCACTAGCAGGGGGGAATAGCAATCAGCCCCAGCATTTT. This encodes CASSPLAGGNSNQPQHF. The V gene is TRBV18, the J gene TRBJ1-5; 7 bases agree with TRBD1. The CDR3 is made up of 17 amino acids. Per germline, CDR1 KGHSH and CDR2 LQKENI. Trimming took 1 base from V and 0 from J; bases not matched to a gene: 6.

In its sample, this clone was seen a few times. The genes are TRBV18 and TRBJ1-1, with D perhaps TRBD1 (6 bases). The CDR3 is 12 residues long. CDR1 and CDR2 from the germline V gene are KGHSH and LQKENI. Trimming stripped 8 bases from V and 3 bases from J, with 10 bases between. The CDR3, as DNA: TGTGCCAGCGCCTGGACAGACACTGAAGCTTTCTTT. It yields the protein CASAWTDTEAFF.

This clone was seen a handful of times. The rearrangement joins TRBV6-1 to TRBJ2-2; D is unclear. The CDR3 totals 16 residues. Germline V gene data show CDR1 as MNHNS and CDR2 as SASEGT. The V end was cut by 3 bases, the J end by 2 bases, with 13 bases between. The CDR3 coding sequence is TGTGCCAGCAGTGACGAGGAGAGGAGAAACACCGGGGAGCTGTTTTTT. Translation gives CASSDEERRNTGELFF.

The V gene is TRBV10-3, the J gene TRBJ1-1, with 7 bases matching TRBD1. Germline CDR1 is ENHRY and CDR2 is SYGVKD. V was clipped by 6 bases and J by 1 base; unmatched bases: 5. The CDR3 is made up of 14 amino acids. The CDR3: CAISPHRGNTEAFF. The CDR3 DNA reads TGTGCCATCAGCCCGCACAGGGGGAACACTGAAGCTTTCTTT.

This clone was seen only a few times. The V gene is TRBV5-4, the J gene TRBJ2-3, with 12 bases that match TRBD2. The germline V gene has CDR1 SGHNT and CDR2 YYREEE (reference sequence). This CDR3 comprises 16 residues. Trimming cost V 2 bases and J 1 base; bases outside gene matches: 2. The CDR3: CASSFWTSGGTDTQYF. The DNA of the CDR3 is TGTGCCAGCAGCTTCTGGACTAGCGGGGGCACAGATACGCAGTATTTT.